The 10 T cell receptor beta chains in this list originate from one sample, sequenced in a study of cytomegalovirus exposure and HLA in healthy donors. Assay used: immunoSEQ multiplex PCR; TCRdb lists only in-frame clones, some missing. The profile covers fewer than 150,000 clones, with 88% appearing a single time and approximately 1.5% taken by the ten largest. Input material: PBMCs. The receptor set was obtained from a young man in good health and CMV-seronegative.

The chain joins TRBV18 to TRBJ2-7, with TRBD1 identical over 9 bases. The CDR3 is 13 amino acids. From germline, CDR1 is KGHSH and CDR2 LQKENI. J lost 4 bases, V lost 5 bases, and 3 bases had no gene match. The CDR3 loop reads CASSEGQGYEQYF. DNA for the CDR3: TGTGCCAGCTCAGAGGGACAGGGTTACGAGCAGTACTTC.

J is TRBJ2-7 and V is TRBV27; D perhaps matches TRBD1 (5 bases). The ends were cut back, 6 bases at V and 4 bases at J, with 13 bases in the middle. This CDR3 spans 13 amino acids. Germline loops: CDR1 MNHEY, CDR2 SMNVEV (reference sequence). The CDR3 region is CASSRQSLYEQYF. In DNA form, the CDR3 reads TGTGCCAGCAGCCGACAGTCCTTATACGAGCAGTACTTC.

CDR3 in amino acids: CAWSVGGTATYGYTF. CDR3 in DNA: TGTGCCTGGAGTGTAGGAGGGACAGCGACCTATGGCTACACCTTC. The chain joins TRBV30 to TRBJ1-2; 7 positions match TRBD1. V lost 0 bases to trimming and J lost 4 bases; unmatched junction nucleotides: 8. The CDR3 spans 15 residues. CDR1 is GTSNPN and CDR2 is SVGIG in the germline V gene (reference sequence). The full variable domain, completed using reference TRBV30 and TRBJ1-2, is SQTIHQWPATLVQPVGSPLSLECTVEGTSNPNLYWYRQAAGRGLQLLFYSVGIGQISSEVPQNLSASRPQDRQFILSSKKLLLSDSGFYLCAWSVGGTATYGYTFGSGTRLTVV.

This chain uses TRBV7-2 with TRBJ2-3; 8 bases line up with TRBD2. Germline V gives CDR1 SGHTA, CDR2 FQGNSA. Unmatched junction bases numbered 5, after V lost 2 bases and J lost 7 bases. The CDR3 has 14 amino acids. CDR3 in DNA: TGTGCCAGCAGCTTACGGGAGGGGATAAATACGCAGTATTTT. Translated: CASSLREGINTQYF.

The rearrangement joins TRBV2 to TRBJ2-2, with D unclear. Trimming left V 7 bases short and J 4 bases short, with 7 bases between. Germline-derived CDR1 and CDR2 are SNHLY and FYNNEI. The CDR3 runs to 12 residues. The CDR3 bases are TGTGCCAGCACGAGGATCACCGGGGAGCTGTTTTTT. It specifies CASTRITGELFF.

The chain joins TRBV29-1 to TRBJ2-1; 8 nucleotides align to TRBD1. The CDR3 covers 14 residues. Looked up from germline, CDR1 is SQVTM and CDR2 is ANQGSEA. Trimming cost V 8 bases and J 4 bases; bases outside gene matches: 10. CDR3 nucleotides: TGCAGCTGCCGCGACAGGGGCTCATACAATGAGCAGTTCTTC. This translates into CSCRDRGSYNEQFF.

This chain links TRBV4-2 with TRBJ2-1; the D gene is possibly TRBD1 (6 bases). CDR1 and CDR2 from the germline V gene are LGHNA and YNFKEQ. This CDR3 is built from 15 residues. Trimming took 0 bases from V and 5 from J, leaving 11 bases between them. In DNA, the CDR3 is TGTGCCAGCAGCCAAGAATGGCAGGGGCACAATGAGCAGTTCTTC. Encoded protein: CASSQEWQGHNEQFF.

The chain employs TRBV2 and TRBJ2-5, with D maybe TRBD2 (6 bases). CDR3 size: 14 residues. Trimming removed 7 bases from V and 1 base from J, with 13 bases in between. Germline V CDR1 and CDR2: SNHLY, FYNNEI. The CDR3 DNA is TGTGCCAGCACCTGGCGGGGAATCCAAGAGACCCAGTACTTC. Translated: CASTWRGIQETQYF.

About this clone: The junction differs from germline at one of its ends, possibly a read error. The rearrangement links TRBV27 to TRBJ1-1; 8 positions agree with TRBD1. Germline-derived CDR1 and CDR2 are MNHEY and SMNVEV (reference sequence). The CDR3 consists of 14 residues. The CDR3 nucleotides are TGTGCCAGCAGTTTCCGGACAGGGAACGCTGAAGCTTTCTTT. This encodes CASSFRTGNAEAFF.

The chain employs TRBV5-1 and TRBJ1-2; possible D gene TRBD1, 6 bases. In germline, CDR1 is SGHRS, CDR2 YFSETQ. The CDR3 length is 16 residues. Trimming took 3 bases from V and 1 from J, leaving 16 bases between them. The CDR3: CASSYVQGSRNYGYTF. The CDR3 DNA reads TGCGCCAGCAGCTACGTGCAGGGGTCGCGTAACTATGGCTACACCTTC.